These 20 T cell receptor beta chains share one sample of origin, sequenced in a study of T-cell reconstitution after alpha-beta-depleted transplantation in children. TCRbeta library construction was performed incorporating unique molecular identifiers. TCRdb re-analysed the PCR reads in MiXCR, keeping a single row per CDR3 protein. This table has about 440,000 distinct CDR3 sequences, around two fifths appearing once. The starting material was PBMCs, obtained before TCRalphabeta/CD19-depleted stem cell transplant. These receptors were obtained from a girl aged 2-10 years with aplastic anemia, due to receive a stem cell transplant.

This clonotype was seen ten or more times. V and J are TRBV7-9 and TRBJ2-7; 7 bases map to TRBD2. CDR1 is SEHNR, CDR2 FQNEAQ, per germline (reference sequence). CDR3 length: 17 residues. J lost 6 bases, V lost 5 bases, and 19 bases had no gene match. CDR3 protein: CASSPESGGRIGSEQYF. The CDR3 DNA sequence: TGTGCCAGCAGCCCGGAGTCCGGCGGGAGAATAGGCAGCGAGCAGTACTTC.

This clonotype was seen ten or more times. CDR3: CATSRGRSFGTGELFF. As DNA, the CDR3 is TGTGCCACCAGCAGAGGACGAAGCTTTGGCACCGGGGAGCTGTTTTTT. The chain employs TRBV15 and TRBJ2-2; D unresolved. In germline, CDR1 is LNHNV, CDR2 YYDKDF (reference sequence). V dropped 1 base and J dropped 4 bases, with 13 bases sitting between them. This CDR3 spans 16 amino acids. Complete variable domain (other parts from reference TRBV15 and TRBJ2-2): DAMVIQNPRYQVTQFGKPVTLSCSQTLNHNVMYWYQQKSSQAPKLLFHYYDKDFNNEADTPDNFQSRRPNTSFCFLDIRSPGLGDTAMYLCATSRGRSFGTGELFFGEGSRLTVL.

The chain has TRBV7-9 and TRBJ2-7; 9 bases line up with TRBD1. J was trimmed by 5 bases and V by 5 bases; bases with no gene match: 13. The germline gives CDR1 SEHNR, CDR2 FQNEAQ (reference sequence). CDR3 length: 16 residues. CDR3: CASSPPYRGRSNEQYF. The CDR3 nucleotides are TGTGCCAGCAGCCCACCCTACAGGGGGCGGTCGAACGAGCAGTACTTC. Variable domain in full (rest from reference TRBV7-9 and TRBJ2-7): DTGVSQNPRHKITKRGQNVTFRCDPISEHNRLYWYRQTLGQGPEFLTYFQNEAQLEKSRLLSDRFSAERPKGSFSTLEIQRTEQGDSAMYLCASSPPYRGRSNEQYFGPGTRLTVT.

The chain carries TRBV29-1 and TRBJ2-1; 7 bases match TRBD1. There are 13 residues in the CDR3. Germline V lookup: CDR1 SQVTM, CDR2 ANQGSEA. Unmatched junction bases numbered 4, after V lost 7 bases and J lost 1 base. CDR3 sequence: CSAGTASYNEQFF. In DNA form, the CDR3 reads TGCAGCGCCGGGACAGCTTCCTACAATGAGCAGTTCTTC.

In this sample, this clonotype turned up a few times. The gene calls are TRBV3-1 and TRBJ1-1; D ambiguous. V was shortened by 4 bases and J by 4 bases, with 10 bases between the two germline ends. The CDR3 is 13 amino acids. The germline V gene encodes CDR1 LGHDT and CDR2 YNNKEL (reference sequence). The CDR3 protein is CASSLQPGTEAFF. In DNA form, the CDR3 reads TGTGCCAGCAGCCTGCAACCAGGCACTGAAGCTTTCTTT. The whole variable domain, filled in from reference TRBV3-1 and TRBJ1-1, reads DTAVSQTPKYLVTQMGNDKSIKCEQNLGHDTMYWYKQDSKKFLKIMFSYNNKELIINETVPNRFSPKSPDKAHLNLHINSLELGDSAVYFCASSLQPGTEAFFGQGTRLTVV.

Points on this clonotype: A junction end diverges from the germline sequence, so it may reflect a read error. The CDR3 reads CASSLDLSLAGISGANVLTF. The CDR3 bases are TGTGCCAGCAGCTTAGATCTGAGCCTAGCGGGGATCTCTGGGGCCAACGTTCTGACTTTC. This chain connects TRBV11-2 to TRBJ2-6, with 9 positions matching TRBD2. This CDR3 region has 20 residues. The V gene's germline CDR1 is SGHAT and CDR2 FQNNGV.

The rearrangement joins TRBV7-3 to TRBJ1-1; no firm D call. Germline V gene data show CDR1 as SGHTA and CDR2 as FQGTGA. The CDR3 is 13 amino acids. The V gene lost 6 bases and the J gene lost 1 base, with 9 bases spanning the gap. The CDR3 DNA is TGTGCCAGCAGTAACGAGGGGAACACTGAAGCTTTCTTT. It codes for CASSNEGNTEAFF.

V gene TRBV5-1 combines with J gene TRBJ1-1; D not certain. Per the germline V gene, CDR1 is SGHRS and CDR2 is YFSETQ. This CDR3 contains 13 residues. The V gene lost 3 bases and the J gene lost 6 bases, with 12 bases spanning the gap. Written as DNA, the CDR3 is TGCGCCAGCAGCTGGGGAACGGACGCTGAAGCTTTCTTT. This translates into CASSWGTDAEAFF.

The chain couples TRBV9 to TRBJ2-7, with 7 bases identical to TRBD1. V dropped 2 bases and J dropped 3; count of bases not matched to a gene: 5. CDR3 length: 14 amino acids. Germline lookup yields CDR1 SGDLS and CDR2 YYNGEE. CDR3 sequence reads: CASSVTGEGYEQYF. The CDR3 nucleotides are TGTGCCAGCAGCGTTACAGGGGAAGGCTACGAGCAGTACTTC.

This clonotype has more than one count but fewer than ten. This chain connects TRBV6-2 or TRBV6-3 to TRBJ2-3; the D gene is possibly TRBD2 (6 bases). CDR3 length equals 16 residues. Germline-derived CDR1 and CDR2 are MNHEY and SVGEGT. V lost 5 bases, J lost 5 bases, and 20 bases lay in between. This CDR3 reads CASSGDWLRLEDTQYF. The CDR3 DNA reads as TGTGCCAGCAGTGGGGACTGGCTAAGGCTGGAAGATACGCAGTATTTT.

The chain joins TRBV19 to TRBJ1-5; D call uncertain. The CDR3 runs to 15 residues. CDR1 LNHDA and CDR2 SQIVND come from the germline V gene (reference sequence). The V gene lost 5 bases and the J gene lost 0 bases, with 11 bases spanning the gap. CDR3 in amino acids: CASSSHQDSNQPQHF. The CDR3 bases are TGTGCCAGTAGTTCCCATCAGGATAGCAATCAGCCCCAGCATTTT.

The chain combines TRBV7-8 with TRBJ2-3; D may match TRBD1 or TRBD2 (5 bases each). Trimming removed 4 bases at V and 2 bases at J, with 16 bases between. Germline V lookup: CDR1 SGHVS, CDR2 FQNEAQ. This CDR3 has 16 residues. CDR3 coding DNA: TGTGCCAGCAGCTCACTAGAAAGGGGCCCCACAGATACGCAGTATTTT. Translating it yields CASSSLERGPTDTQYF.

CDR3 DNA: TGTGCCAGCAGCTTTTTAGCGGGGGCTGGGACCCAGTACTTC. Translated: CASSFLAGAGTQYF. J is TRBJ2-5 and V is TRBV7-2; TRBD2 matches 9 bases. CDR1 and CDR2 from the germline V gene are SGHTA and FQGNSA. With V trimmed by 3 bases and J by 7 bases, 6 bases remained unmatched. The CDR3 totals 14 residues.

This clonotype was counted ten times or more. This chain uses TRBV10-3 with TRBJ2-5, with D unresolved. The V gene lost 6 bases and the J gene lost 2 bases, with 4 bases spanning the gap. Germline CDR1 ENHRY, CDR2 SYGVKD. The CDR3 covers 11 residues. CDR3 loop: CAISQQETQYF. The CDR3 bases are TGTGCCATCAGCCAACAAGAGACCCAGTACTTC.

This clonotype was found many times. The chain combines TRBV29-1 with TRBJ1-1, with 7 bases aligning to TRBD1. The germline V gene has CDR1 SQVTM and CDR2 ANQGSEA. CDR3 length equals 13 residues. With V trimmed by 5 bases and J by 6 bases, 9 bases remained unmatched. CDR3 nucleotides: TGCAGCGTTTCAAGGACAGGTGGAGCTGAAGCTTTCTTT. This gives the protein CSVSRTGGAEAFF.

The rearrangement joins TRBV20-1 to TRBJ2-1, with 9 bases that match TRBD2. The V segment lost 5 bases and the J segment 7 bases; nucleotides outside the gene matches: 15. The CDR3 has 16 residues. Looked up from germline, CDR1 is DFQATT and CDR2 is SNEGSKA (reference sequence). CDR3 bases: TGCAGTGCTCGGGACGGAATAGCGGGAGTAAAAAATGAGCAGTTCTTC. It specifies CSARDGIAGVKNEQFF.

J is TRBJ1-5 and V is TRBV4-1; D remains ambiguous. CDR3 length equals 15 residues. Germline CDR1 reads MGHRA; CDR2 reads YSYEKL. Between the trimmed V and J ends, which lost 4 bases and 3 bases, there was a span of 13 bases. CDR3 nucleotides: TGCGCCAGCAGCCGTTCGCGCGGGCCCAATCAGCCCCAGCATTTT. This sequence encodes CASSRSRGPNQPQHF.

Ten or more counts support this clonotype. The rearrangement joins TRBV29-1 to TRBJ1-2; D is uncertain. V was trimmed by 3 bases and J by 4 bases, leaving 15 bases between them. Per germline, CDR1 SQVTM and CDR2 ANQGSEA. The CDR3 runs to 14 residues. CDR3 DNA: TGCAGCGTTGACGTCTTCCGGGGAACCTATGGCTACACCTTC. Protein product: CSVDVFRGTYGYTF.

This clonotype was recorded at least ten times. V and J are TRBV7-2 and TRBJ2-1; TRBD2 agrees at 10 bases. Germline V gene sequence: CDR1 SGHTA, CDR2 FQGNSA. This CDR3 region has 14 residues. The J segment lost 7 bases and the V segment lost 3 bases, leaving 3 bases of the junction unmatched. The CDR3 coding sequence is TGTGCCAGCAGCTTTAGCGGGAGGTCTAATGAGCAGTTCTTC. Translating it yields CASSFSGRSNEQFF.

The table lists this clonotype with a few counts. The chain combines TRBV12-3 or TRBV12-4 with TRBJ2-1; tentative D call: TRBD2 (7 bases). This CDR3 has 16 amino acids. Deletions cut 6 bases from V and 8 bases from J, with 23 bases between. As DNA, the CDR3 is TGTGCCAGCAGCCAACCCGCCCGGACGGGGGGCGATGAGCAGTTCTTC. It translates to CASSQPARTGGDEQFF.